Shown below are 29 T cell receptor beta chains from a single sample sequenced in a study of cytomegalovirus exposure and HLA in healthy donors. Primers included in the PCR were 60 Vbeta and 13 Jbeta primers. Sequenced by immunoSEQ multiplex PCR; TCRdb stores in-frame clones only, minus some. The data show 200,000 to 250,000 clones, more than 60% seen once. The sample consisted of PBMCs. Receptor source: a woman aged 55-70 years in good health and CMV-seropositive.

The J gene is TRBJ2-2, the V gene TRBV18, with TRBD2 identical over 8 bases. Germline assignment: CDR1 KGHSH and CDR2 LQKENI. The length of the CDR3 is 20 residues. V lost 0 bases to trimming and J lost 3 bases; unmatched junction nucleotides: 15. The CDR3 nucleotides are TGTGCCAGCTCACCACCGCTCCGGGGGGGTATAAAGGAGGACACCGGGGAGCTGTTTTTT. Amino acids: CASSPPLRGGIKEDTGELFF.

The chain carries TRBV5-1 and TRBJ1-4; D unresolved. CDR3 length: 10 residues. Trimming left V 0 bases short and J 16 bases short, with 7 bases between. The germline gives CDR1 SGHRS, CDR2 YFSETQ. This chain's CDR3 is CASSLAGRFF. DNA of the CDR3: TGCGCCAGCAGCTTGGCAGGTCGGTTTTTT.

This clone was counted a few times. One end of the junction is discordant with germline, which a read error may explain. CDR3 nucleotides: TGTTCCAGCAGCCCCTGGGGCGACGACACAGATACGCAGTATTTT. Translating it yields CSSSPWGDDTDTQYF. V and J are TRBV7-9 and TRBJ2-3; weak D call: TRBD1 (5 bases). The V gene's germline CDR1 is SEHNR and CDR2 FQNEAQ (reference sequence). The CDR3 sequence is 15 residues long. The full variable domain, rest sourced from reference TRBV7-9 and TRBJ2-3, is DTGVSQNPRHKITKRGQNVTFRCDPISEHNRLYWYRQTLGQGPEFLTYFQNEAQLEKSRLLSDRFSAERPKGSFSTLEIQRTEQGDSAMYLCSSSPWGDDTDTQYFGPGTRLTVL.

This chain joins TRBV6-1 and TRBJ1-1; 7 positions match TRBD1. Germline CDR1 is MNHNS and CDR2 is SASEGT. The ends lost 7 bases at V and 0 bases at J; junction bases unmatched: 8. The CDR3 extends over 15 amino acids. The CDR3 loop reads CASIRDRAMNTEAFF. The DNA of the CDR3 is TGTGCCAGCATCCGAGACAGGGCCATGAACACTGAAGCTTTCTTT.

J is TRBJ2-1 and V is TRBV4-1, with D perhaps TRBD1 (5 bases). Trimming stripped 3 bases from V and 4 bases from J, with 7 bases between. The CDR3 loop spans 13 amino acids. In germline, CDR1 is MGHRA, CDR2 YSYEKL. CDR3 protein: CASSHGQYNEQFF. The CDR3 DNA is TGCGCCAGCAGCCACGGACAATACAATGAGCAGTTCTTC.

The CDR3 coding sequence is TGCGCCAGCAGCCCAGGTGGGAGCCCCCTCCCGGATACGCAGTATTTT. Translating gives CASSPGGSPLPDTQYF. This chain joins TRBV5-1 and TRBJ2-3; D possibly corresponds to TRBD2 (5 bases). The CDR3 runs 16 residues. CDR1 and CDR2 from the germline V gene are SGHRS and YFSETQ. V was shortened by 4 bases and J by 6 bases, with 21 bases between the two germline ends.

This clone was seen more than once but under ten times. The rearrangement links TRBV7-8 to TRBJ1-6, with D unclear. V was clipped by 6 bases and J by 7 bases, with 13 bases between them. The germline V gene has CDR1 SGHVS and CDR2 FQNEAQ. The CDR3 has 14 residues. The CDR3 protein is CASRLLEPNSPLHF. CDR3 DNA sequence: TGTGCCAGCAGACTCCTTGAGCCCAATTCACCCCTCCACTTT.

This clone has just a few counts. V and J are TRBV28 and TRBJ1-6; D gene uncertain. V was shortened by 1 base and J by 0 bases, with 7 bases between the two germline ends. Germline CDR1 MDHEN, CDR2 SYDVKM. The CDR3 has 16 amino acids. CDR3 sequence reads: CASSLSRNSYNSPLHF. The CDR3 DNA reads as TGTGCCAGCAGTTTATCCAGAAACTCCTATAATTCACCCCTCCACTTT. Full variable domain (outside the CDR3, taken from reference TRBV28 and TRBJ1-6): DVKVTQSSRYLVKRTGEKVFLECVQDMDHENMFWYRQDPGLGLRLIYFSYDVKMKEKGDIPEGYSVSREKKERFSLILESASTNQTSMYLCASSLSRNSYNSPLHFGNGTRLTVT.

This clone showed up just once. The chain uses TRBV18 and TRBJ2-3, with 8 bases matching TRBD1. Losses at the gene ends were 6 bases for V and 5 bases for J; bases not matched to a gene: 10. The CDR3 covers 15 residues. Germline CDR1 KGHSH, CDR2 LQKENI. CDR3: CASSPGQGDLDTQYF. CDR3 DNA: TGTGCCAGCTCCCCCGGACAGGGAGACCTAGATACGCAGTATTTT.

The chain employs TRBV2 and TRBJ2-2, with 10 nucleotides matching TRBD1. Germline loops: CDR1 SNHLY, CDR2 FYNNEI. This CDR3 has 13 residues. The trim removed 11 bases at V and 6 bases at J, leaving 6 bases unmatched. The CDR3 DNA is TGTGCCTTTTCCGGGACAGGGGCCGGGGAGCTGTTTTTT. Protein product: CAFSGTGAGELFF.

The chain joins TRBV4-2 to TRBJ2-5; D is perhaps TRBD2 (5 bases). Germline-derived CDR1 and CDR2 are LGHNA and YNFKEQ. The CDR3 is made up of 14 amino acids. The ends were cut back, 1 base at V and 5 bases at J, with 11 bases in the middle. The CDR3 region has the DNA TGTGCCAGCAGCCAAGTAGCGAATGGGGAGACCCAGTACTTC. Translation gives CASSQVANGETQYF.

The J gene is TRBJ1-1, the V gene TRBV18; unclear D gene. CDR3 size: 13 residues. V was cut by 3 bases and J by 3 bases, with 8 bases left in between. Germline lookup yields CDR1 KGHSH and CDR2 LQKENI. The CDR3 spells CASSPSTYTEAFF. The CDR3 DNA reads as TGTGCCAGCTCACCTTCTACGTACACTGAAGCTTTCTTT.

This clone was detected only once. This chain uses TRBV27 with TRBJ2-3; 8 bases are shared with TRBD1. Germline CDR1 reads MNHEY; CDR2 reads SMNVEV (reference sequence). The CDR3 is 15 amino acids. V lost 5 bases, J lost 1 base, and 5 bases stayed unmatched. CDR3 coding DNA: TGTGCCAGCAGTCCAAAGACAGGGGGCACAGATACGCAGTATTTT. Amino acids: CASSPKTGGTDTQYF.

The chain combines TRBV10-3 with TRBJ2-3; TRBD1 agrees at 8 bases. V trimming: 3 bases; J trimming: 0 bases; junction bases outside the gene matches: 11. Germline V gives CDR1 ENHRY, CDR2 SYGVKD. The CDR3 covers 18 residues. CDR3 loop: CAISDSTGERGSTDTQYF. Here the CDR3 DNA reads TGTGCCATCAGTGATTCGACAGGGGAACGGGGGAGCACAGATACGCAGTATTTT.

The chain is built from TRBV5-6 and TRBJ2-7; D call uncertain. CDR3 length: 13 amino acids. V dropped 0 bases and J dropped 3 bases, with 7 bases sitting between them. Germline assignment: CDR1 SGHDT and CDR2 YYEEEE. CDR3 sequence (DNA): TGTGCCAGCAGCTTGGCTGGGCACTACGAGCAGTACTTC. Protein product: CASSLAGHYEQYF.

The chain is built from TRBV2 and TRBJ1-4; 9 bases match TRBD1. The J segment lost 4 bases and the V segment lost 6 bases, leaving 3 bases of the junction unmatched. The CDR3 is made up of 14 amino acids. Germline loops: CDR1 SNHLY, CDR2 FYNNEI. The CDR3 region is CASSGQGHNEKLFF. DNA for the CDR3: TGTGCCAGCAGCGGACAGGGGCATAATGAAAAACTGTTTTTT.

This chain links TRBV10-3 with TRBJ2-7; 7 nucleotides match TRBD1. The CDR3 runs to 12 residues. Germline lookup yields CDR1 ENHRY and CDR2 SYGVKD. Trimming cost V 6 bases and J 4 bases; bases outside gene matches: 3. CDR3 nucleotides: TGTGCCATCAGCTCACAGGGGTACGAGCAGTACTTC. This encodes CAISSQGYEQYF.

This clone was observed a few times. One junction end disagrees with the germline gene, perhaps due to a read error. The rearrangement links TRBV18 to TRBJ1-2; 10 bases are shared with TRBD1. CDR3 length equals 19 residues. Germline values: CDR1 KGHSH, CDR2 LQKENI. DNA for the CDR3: TGTGCCAGCTCGCCACGACAGGGGGCGATACTAGAATCCGTTAGTGGCTACACCTTC. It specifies CASSPRQGAILESVSGYTF. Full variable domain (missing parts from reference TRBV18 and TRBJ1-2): NAGVMQNPRHLVRRRGQEARLRCSPMKGHSHVYWYRQLPEEGLKFMVYLQKENIIDESGMPKERFSAEFPKEGPSILRIQQVVRGDSAAYFCASSPRQGAILESVSGYTFGSGTRLTVV.

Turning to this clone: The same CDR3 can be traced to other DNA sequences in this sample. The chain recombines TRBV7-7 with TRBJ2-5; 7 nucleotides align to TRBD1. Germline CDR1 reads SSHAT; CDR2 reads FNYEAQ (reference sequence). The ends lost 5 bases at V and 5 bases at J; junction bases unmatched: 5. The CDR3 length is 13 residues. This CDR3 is CASSLDRAETQYF. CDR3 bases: TGTGCCAGCAGCCTAGACAGGGCGGAGACCCAGTACTTC.

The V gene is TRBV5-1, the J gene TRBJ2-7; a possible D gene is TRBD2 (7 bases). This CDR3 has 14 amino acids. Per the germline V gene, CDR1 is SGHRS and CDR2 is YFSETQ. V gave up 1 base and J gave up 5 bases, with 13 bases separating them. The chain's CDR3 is CASSLTRGGNEQYF. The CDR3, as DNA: TGCGCCAGCAGCTTGACTAGGGGGGGAAACGAGCAGTACTTC.

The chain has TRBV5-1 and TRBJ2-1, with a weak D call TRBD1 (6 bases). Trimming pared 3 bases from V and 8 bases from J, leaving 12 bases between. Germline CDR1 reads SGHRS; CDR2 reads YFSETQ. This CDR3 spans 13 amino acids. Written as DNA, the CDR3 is TGCGCCAGCAGCTCCAGGGGAATGGATGAGCAGTTCTTC. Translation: CASSSRGMDEQFF.

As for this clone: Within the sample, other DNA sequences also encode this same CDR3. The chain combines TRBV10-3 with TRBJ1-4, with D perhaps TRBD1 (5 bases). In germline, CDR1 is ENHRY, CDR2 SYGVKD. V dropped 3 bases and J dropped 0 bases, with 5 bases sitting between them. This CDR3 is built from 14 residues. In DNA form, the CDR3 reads TGTGCCATCAGTGAAGGGGCAACTAATGAAAAACTGTTTTTT. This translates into CAISEGATNEKLFF.

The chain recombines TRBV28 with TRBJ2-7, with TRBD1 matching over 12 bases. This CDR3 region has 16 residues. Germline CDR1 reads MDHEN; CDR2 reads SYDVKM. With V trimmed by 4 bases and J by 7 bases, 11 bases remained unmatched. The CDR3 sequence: CASSSMPGQGAEEQYF. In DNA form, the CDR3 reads TGTGCCAGCAGTTCCATGCCGGGACAGGGGGCTGAAGAGCAGTACTTC.

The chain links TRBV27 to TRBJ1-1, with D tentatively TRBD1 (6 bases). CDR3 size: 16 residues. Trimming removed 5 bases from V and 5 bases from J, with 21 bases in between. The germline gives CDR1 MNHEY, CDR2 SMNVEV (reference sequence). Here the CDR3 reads CASSLIPGQGYTEAFF. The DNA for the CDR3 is TGTGCCAGCAGTCTGATCCCCGGGCAGGGGTATACTGAAGCTTTCTTT.

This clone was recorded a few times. As DNA, the CDR3 is TGCGCCAGCAGCTTGTCGTCTGGGACAGCTTTTTCCTACGAGCAGTACTTC. This sequence encodes CASSLSSGTAFSYEQYF. The chain couples TRBV5-1 to TRBJ2-7, with 7 bases identical to TRBD1. Per the germline V gene, CDR1 is SGHRS and CDR2 is YFSETQ. This CDR3 is 17 amino acids long. Losses at the gene ends were 1 base for V and 1 base for J; bases not matched to a gene: 11.

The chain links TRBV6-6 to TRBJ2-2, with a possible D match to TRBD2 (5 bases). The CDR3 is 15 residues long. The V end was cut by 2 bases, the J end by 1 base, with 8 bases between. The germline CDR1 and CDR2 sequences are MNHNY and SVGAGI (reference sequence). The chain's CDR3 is CASSYAGRNTGELFF. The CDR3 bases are TGTGCCAGCAGTTACGCGGGCAGGAACACCGGGGAGCTGTTTTTT.

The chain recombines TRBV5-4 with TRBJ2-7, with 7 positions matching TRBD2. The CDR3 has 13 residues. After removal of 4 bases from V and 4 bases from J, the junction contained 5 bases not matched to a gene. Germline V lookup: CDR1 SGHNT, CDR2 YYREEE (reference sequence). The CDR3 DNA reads TGTGCCAGCAGCCTATCCGGGGGGTACGAGCAGTACTTC. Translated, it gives CASSLSGGYEQYF.

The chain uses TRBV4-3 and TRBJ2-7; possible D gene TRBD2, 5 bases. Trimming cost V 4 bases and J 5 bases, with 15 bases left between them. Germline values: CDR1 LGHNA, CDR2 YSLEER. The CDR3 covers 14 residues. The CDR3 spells CASSPRGERDEQYF. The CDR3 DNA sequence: TGCGCCAGCAGCCCCCGGGGTGAAAGGGACGAGCAGTACTTC.

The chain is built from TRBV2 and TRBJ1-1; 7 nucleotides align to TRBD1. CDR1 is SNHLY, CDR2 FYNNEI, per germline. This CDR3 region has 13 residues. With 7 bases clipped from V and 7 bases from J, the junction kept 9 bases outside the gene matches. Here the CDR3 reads CASNGQVEGEAFF. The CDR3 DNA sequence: TGTGCCAGCAACGGACAGGTCGAGGGTGAAGCTTTCTTT.